This TCR beta chain was sequenced in a study of cytomegalovirus exposure and HLA in healthy donors (dated by TCRdb to 2017 to 2019). About the full investigation: In an earlier analysis of several hundred of the donors, about 270 Gb of sequence data and 90 million to 130 million unique TCR beta sequences from about 190 million T cells were reported. Roughly 300 gigabases of sequencing data and around 90 million unique TCR sequences made up an early release that covered approximately 650 HLA-typed donors. High-throughput TCR immunosequencing, statistical association of individual TCRs with disease status, and machine learning were combined to predict cytomegalovirus infection status. The genetic ancestry cluster associated with self-reported Caucasian donors included about 81% of the roughly 410 genotyped donors. To study patterns of TCR occurrence, a later analysis re-analyzed previously published TCR beta repertoires from more than 550 donors and added high-resolution HLA genotyping. The study profiled the T cell repertoires of 500 to 800 subjects by immunosequencing and related them to cytomegalovirus serostatus. The number of typed donors differed by locus: roughly 620-640 for A, B, C, DRB1 and DQB1; roughly 510 for DQA1; approximately 610 for DPA1; and around 450 for DPB1. HLA typing covered class I and class II loci at four-digit resolution. Rather than using new phenotypic data, the later analysis identified candidate immune exposures from TCR beta sequences and from how often those sequences occurred across donors. In an earlier analysis of more than 550 of the donors, high-throughput TCR beta sequencing was used to judge whether each TCR beta V gene segment behaved as functional or pseudogenic. The aim of the study was to test whether cataloging public T cell receptors could identify signatures of past pathogen exposure. Besides the first cohort of more than 650 subjects, a separate validation cohort made up of around 120 different subjects was used. Every discovery cohort repertoire had been produced on one sequencing platform. A later genetic analysis took genome-wide SNP genotypes for about 60% of the roughly 670 donors and used that subset as a discovery cohort. Among about 400 genotyped donors of the cohort, an average of around 220,000 unique TCR beta nucleotide sequences was sequenced per donor, of which approximately 19% were non-productive. Alongside the repertoire data, information on donor age, sex, ethnicity and CMV serostatus was compiled. About five DR-DQ haplotypes were treated as single units for association and clustering because of strong linkage in the cohort.

Library preparation employed the immunoSEQ multiplex PCR assay. For the multiplex PCR, a mixture combining 60 forward primers for TCR Vbeta segments and 13 reverse primers for TCR Jbeta segments was used. A multiplex PCR assay on genomic DNA amplified the CDR3 region of rearranged TCR beta genes. The amplified TCR beta libraries were sequenced on the Illumina HiSeq System as 87-base-pair reads. The original methods were these. Across the roughly 640 repertoires, a later analysis counted 75 million to 90 million unique TCR beta chains, approximately 12 million of which were shared by at least two donors. Raw reads were error-corrected and collapsed into unique sequences by a nearest-neighbor algorithm in which closely related sequences were merged to remove PCR and sequencing errors. To assign V, D and J gene segments, CDR3 sequences were aligned to IMGT reference sequences. For a sequence to be retained, a match of at least six nucleotides to both a V gene segment and a J gene segment was required. Rearrangements were called productive when the CDR3 lacked stop codons and stayed in frame with V and J; all others were non-productive. Following IMGT convention, CDR3 was defined as the stretch from the second conserved V-encoded cysteine up to the conserved J-encoded phenylalanine. Sequences without an unambiguous match to a single V gene segment were excluded from the earlier analysis of over 500 of the donors. In an earlier analysis of more than 500 of the donors, a V segment was called functional when productive rearrangements were above 56.7%, and segregating when the standard deviation between donors exceeded 5%. A statistical classification framework was built to diagnose cytomegalovirus status from the catalog of TCR beta chain sequences. A later analysis assigned V and J genes by comparing TCR nucleotide sequences with IMGT/GENE-DB human TR gene sequences. A later analysis assigned CDR3 sequences and most-parsimonious VDJ recombination scenarios with the TCRdist pipeline. In a later analysis, every TCR beta chain was defined by the combination of its CDR3 amino acid sequence and its V-gene family, and reads without a unique V-gene family were dropped. In a later analysis, 450 to 600 highly shared, low-generation-probability nucleotide sequences were removed to address suspected cross-contamination and a sequencing artifact. A later analysis calculated a clonal expansion index for each public chain from normalized within-repertoire ranks of inferred template counts. Generation probabilities in a later analysis came from a VDJ recombination model fitted to out-of-frame rearrangements, and those results were checked against IGoR. A later analysis scored TCR-TCR, TCR-HLA and TCR-CMV co-occurrence with hypergeometric tests, applying a repertoire-size bias correction to TCR pairs. To estimate false discovery rates, a later analysis permuted the HLA or CMV assignments 20 times. A later analysis grouped co-occurring TCRs with DBSCAN, adding TCRdist sequence similarity when clustering within HLA-allele-positive subsets. Repertoires with fewer than 30,000 or more than 120,000 public chains were left out of co-occurrence clustering, as were five repertoires with anomalous nucleotide sharing. Sourced from immuneACCESS, this table was stored by TCRdb with only in-frame sequences that have V and J called. A share of the clones is absent; for the studies checked, an unresolved V gene accounts for under half, and the remainder has no known explanation. V, J and clone size were drawn from that table, and D and trimming were deduced from the DNA. Counted in this sample were about 190,000 clones; about four fifths of them appeared once. The ten largest clones capture around 2.5% of the sample.

The cohort comprised several hundred healthy bone marrow donors. At the time of sampling, every cohort member was nominally healthy, though immune exposures that went unrecorded were likely present. The donor tested CMV seropositive and was one of the 289 seropositive cohort members. Each donor provided a peripheral blood sample, and peripheral blood mononuclear cells were used for TCR beta sequencing. The Qiagen DNeasy Blood Extraction Kit was used to extract genomic DNA from the blood cell samples. Study-wide conclusions, independent of this receptor: Linkage disequilibrium might explain the correlated functional status among segregating V segments, but an unknown experimental factor could not be excluded. Strong co-occurrence of HLA alleles, especially DR and DQ, made assigning TCR associations to individual alleles difficult. An association between a missense DCLRE1C variant and V-gene and J-gene trimming of TCR beta chains was found in a later genetic analysis and replicated in an independent cohort. In a later analysis, HLA-associated TCR beta chains showed more clonal expansion and lower generation probabilities than non-associated chains that were equally common. A further reported finding was that TCR beta sequences accurately predicted the HLA-A and HLA-B alleles for most subjects in the first cohort. Most TCR sequences were seen in very few donors, while some public TCRs were found in many individuals. In this cohort, only TCR beta chains were sequenced, and detectable features were limited by the absence of alpha or paired-chain data. In the study, some 180 TCR beta chains were listed as associated with cytomegalovirus. A later analysis found that TCR association rates varied across HLA loci, with DRB1 alleles showing the most associated TCRs and HLA-C alleles the fewest. A later analysis found that most CMV-associated TCR beta chains appeared HLA-restricted, with HLA associations seemingly driven largely by CMV exposure. Specific HLA alleles were associated with 18,000 or so TCR beta sequences at a false discovery rate of 0.05 in a later analysis. For the cohort, immune exposure information was limited to CMV serostatus. Because counts were too low, roughly 17 rarely observed V segments, including chromosome 9 orphons, were left out of the earlier analysis of 500 to 750 of the donors. Three of the identified cytomegalovirus-associated TCR beta chains were confirmed in vitro to be specific for cytomegalovirus antigens. Sequencing depth was assumed to be roughly uniform across donors in the presence/absence analyses, though that assumption may not hold. Because HLA typing was unavailable for some donors at each locus, only the typed subset was used in association tests. In an earlier analysis of 587 of the donors, most TCR beta V segments appeared in productive rearrangements about 87% or about 30% of the time, broadly matching IMGT annotations. A cluster of highly shared sequence variants was judged likely to represent a technical artifact of the sequencing pipeline. It was suggested by the authors that the approach could potentially be generalized to other disease states and immunological phenotypes. Because the 87-base-pair reads could not distinguish some IMGT-functional V segments, including TRBV6-2 and TRBV6-3, those segments were excluded. In a later genetic analysis, fewer N-insertions in productive TCRs were reported among donors in an Asian-associated ancestry cluster than the roughly 710-donor mean. A later analysis reported that several top co-occurrence clusters appeared linked to parvovirus B19, influenza, CMV and Epstein-Barr virus. In both the original and validation cohorts, the classifier was reported to diagnose cytomegalovirus status with high specificity and sensitivity.

On this clone: This clone's antigen is unknown. No base quality values were provided; no much bigger clone lies one nucleotide off.

From cysteine to phenylalanine, the CDR3 is 12 amino acids long. The only DNA kept is the CDR3, 36 bases in frame from the first base. The germline V gene gives CDR1 as LGHNA and CDR2 as YSLEER. V is clipped by 4 bases and J by 7 bases, and the sequence between their germline boundaries is 9 bases long. The sequenced sample was PBMCs. The chain is made from TRBV4-3 and TRBJ2-3; a weak D assignment points to TRBD1 (5 bases agree). This TCR derives from a woman aged 45-59 years in good health and CMV-seropositive. The DNA sequence is given as TGCGCCAGCAGCCCTCAGGGAAATACGCAGTATTTT. The translation is CASSPQGNTQYF.